This T cell receptor (beta chain) is from a study of blood T cell repertoires in COVID-19. About the research overall: COVID-19 samples collected from the United States, Italy and Spain covered acute and convalescent phases. In each case, the material was cDNA or gDNA derived from T cells, B-cell-depleted T cells, or PBMCs.

Authors' data handling: Reference gene primer amplification gave nucleated cell count estimates. Clones were sequenced by immunoSEQ multiplex PCR, and TCRdb holds only the in-frame ones, with some missing. The DNA was the basis for D and trimming; V, J and clone size are from that table. The data hold 200,000 to 300,000 clones, with roughly 87% observed a single time. With 4 bases removed from V and 5 bases from J, the gap between germline ends came to 21 bases. The CDR3 totals 16 residues. Germline lookup yields CDR1 SGHNT and CDR2 YYREEE (reference sequence). This chain links TRBV5-4 with TRBJ2-5; possibly TRBD2 for D (5 bases). The clonotype was recovered from a woman in her twenties or thirties with acute or convalescent COVID-19. Sequencing was performed on peripheral blood. CDR3 loop: CASSPFWVGAEETQYF. The CDR3 coding sequence is TGTGCCAGCAGCCCGTTCTGGGTGGGAGCGGAGGAGACCCAGTACTTC. The full variable domain, rest sourced from reference TRBV5-4 and TRBJ2-5, is ETGVTQSPTHLIKTRGQQVTLRCSSQSGHNTVSWYQQALGQGPQFIFQYYREEENGRGNFPPRFSGLQFPNYSSELNVNALELDDSALYLCASSPFWVGAEETQYFGPGTRLLVL.